These 27 T cell receptor beta chains originate from one sample sequenced in a study of blood T cell repertoires in COVID-19. Produced via immunoSEQ multiplex PCR; TCRdb's table is partial and in-frame only. The sample records about 41,000 clones, around 81% being singletons. The source material was peripheral blood. Source of these receptors: a woman older than 75 with acute or convalescent COVID-19.

The CDR3 here is CSASSGLAGGDTQYF. The CDR3 DNA reads TGCAGTGCTAGTTCGGGACTAGCTGGGGGAGATACGCAGTATTTT. The rearrangement joins TRBV20-1 to TRBJ2-3; 9 positions match TRBD2. Germline-derived CDR1 and CDR2 are DFQATT and SNEGSKA (reference sequence). The CDR3 extends over 15 amino acids. Trimming removed 3 bases from V and 5 bases from J; junction bases left unmatched: 9.

The chain uses TRBV5-8 and TRBJ1-6; D gene uncertain. This CDR3 region has 17 residues. V was pared by 0 bases and J by 0 bases, with 10 bases between. In germline, CDR1 is SGHTS, CDR2 YDEGEE. The CDR3 DNA follows: TGTGCCAGCAGCTTGGACCGGGTTAACTCCTATAATTCACCCCTCCACTTT. Encoded protein: CASSLDRVNSYNSPLHF.

The V and J genes are TRBV19 and TRBJ1-2, with 7 bases lining up with TRBD1. Germline CDR1 LNHDA, CDR2 SQIVND (reference sequence). This CDR3 contains 14 residues. Trimming removed 6 bases from V and 3 bases from J; junction bases left unmatched: 7. The CDR3 protein is CASSGTAGDYGYTF. In nucleotides, the CDR3 is TGTGCCAGTAGCGGGACAGCGGGGGACTATGGCTACACCTTC.

The chain joins TRBV18 to TRBJ1-2; the D gene is possibly TRBD1 (5 bases). CDR1 is KGHSH, CDR2 LQKENI, per germline. V was shortened by 6 bases and J by 7 bases, with 27 bases between the two germline ends. This CDR3 contains 17 residues. The CDR3 region has the DNA TGTGCCAGCTCTCCATCTAACCCCGCCGGGGGAGAGTTTGGCTACACCTTC. It yields the protein CASSPSNPAGGEFGYTF.

The genes are TRBV19 and TRBJ2-1; perhaps TRBD1 as D (7 bases). V was clipped by 5 bases and J by 8 bases, with 19 bases between them. The CDR3 consists of 15 residues. Looked up from germline, CDR1 is LNHDA and CDR2 is SQIVND (reference sequence). The CDR3 protein is CASSPGRGAPDEQFF. The CDR3 region has the DNA TGTGCCAGTAGTCCGGGCAGGGGGGCCCCGGATGAGCAGTTCTTC.

This chain connects TRBV4-2 to TRBJ2-7; the D gene is possibly TRBD2 (7 bases). Looked up from germline, CDR1 is LGHNA and CDR2 is YNFKEQ. There are 16 residues in the CDR3. V was cut by 1 base and J by 3 bases, with 16 bases left in between. The CDR3 region is CASSQAWGGAFYEQYF. The CDR3 DNA sequence: TGTGCCAGCAGCCAAGCTTGGGGGGGGGCTTTCTACGAGCAGTACTTC.

CDR3 DNA: TGTGCCAGCAGCGTAGCTGGCGGAATTGCAGAGACCCAGTACTTC. Translation: CASSVAGGIAETQYF. This rearrangement joins TRBV9 to TRBJ2-5; D uncertain. Germline values: CDR1 SGDLS, CDR2 YYNGEE. This CDR3 has 15 amino acids. Trimming cost V 0 bases and J 4 bases, with 13 bases left between them.

V gene TRBV11-3 combines with J gene TRBJ2-4; 8 bases match TRBD2. CDR1 SGHNT and CDR2 YENEEA come from the germline V gene. This CDR3 is built from 17 residues. V dropped 5 bases and J dropped 1; count of bases not matched to a gene: 10. The CDR3 here is CASSPRGGGGAKNIQYF. The CDR3 nucleotides read TGTGCCAGCAGCCCCCGGGGGGGTGGAGGTGCCAAAAACATTCAGTACTTC.

V usage is TRBV5-4 and J usage is TRBJ1-2; D gene unclear. V lost 3 bases to trimming and J lost 3 bases, with 12 bases between them. The V gene's germline CDR1 is SGHNT and CDR2 YYREEE (reference sequence). This CDR3 comprises 14 residues. The CDR3 DNA reads as TGTGCCAGCAGCTCGAGGGCAACGGACTATGGCTACACCTTC. This sequence encodes CASSSRATDYGYTF.

The chain is built from TRBV5-1 and TRBJ2-5, with a possible D match to TRBD2 (6 bases). CDR1 is SGHRS, CDR2 YFSETQ, per germline. The CDR3 loop spans 13 amino acids. The ends were cut back, 2 bases at V and 3 bases at J, with 8 bases in the middle. The CDR3 loop reads CASSFASEETQYF. The CDR3 DNA is TGCGCCAGCAGCTTTGCTAGCGAAGAGACCCAGTACTTC. The full variable domain, its missing parts supplied by reference TRBV5-1 and TRBJ2-5, is KAGVTQTPRYLIKTRGQQVTLSCSPISGHRSVSWYQQTPGQGLQFLFEYFSETQRNKGNFPGRFSGRQFSNSRSEMNVSTLELGDSALYLCASSFASEETQYFGPGTRLLVL.

The rearrangement joins TRBV4-3 to TRBJ2-1; D might be TRBD2 (5 bases). V gave up 0 bases and J gave up 12 bases, with 15 bases separating them. The CDR3 contains 14 residues. Per the germline V gene, CDR1 is LGHNA and CDR2 is YSLEER. The CDR3 loop reads CASSQEWRRSGQFF. The CDR3 region has the DNA TGCGCCAGCAGCCAAGAATGGAGGAGGTCGGGGCAGTTCTTC.

A few counts support this clone. V is TRBV5-1 and J is TRBJ2-5, with 8 bases fitting TRBD2. V lost 5 bases, J lost 6 bases, and 15 bases stayed unmatched. Per germline, CDR1 SGHRS and CDR2 YFSETQ. The CDR3 runs 16 residues. The CDR3 DNA follows: TGCGCCAGCAGATCCAACGGGGGGGCGGAAGTCAAGACCCAGTACTTC. Protein sequence: CASRSNGGAEVKTQYF.

The V and J genes are TRBV9 and TRBJ2-3, with D possibly being TRBD1 (5 bases). This CDR3 has 14 residues. Per germline, CDR1 SGDLS and CDR2 YYNGEE. V shed 0 bases and J shed 5 bases, with 10 bases lying between them. The CDR3: CASSVVQQGDTQYF. The CDR3, as DNA: TGTGCCAGCAGCGTAGTCCAGCAGGGAGATACGCAGTATTTT. The full variable domain, its missing parts supplied by reference TRBV9 and TRBJ2-3, is DSGVTQTPKHLITATGQRVTLRCSPRSGDLSVYWYQQSLDQGLQFLIQYYNGEERAKGNILERFSAQQFPDLHSELNLSSLELGDSALYFCASSVVQQGDTQYFGPGTRLTVL.

The count of this clone is one. The chain links TRBV5-4 to TRBJ2-6; 7 positions agree with TRBD1. Trimming took 2 bases from V and 4 from J; bases not matched to a gene: 6. CDR3 length: 16 residues. Germline V lookup: CDR1 SGHNT, CDR2 YYREEE (reference sequence). In DNA, the CDR3 is TGTGCCAGCAGCTTTCTCAGGGGGACCGGGGCCAACGTCCTGACTTTC. Protein sequence: CASSFLRGTGANVLTF. The whole variable domain, remainder taken from reference TRBV5-4 and TRBJ2-6, is ETGVTQSPTHLIKTRGQQVTLRCSSQSGHNTVSWYQQALGQGPQFIFQYYREEENGRGNFPPRFSGLQFPNYSSELNVNALELDDSALYLCASSFLRGTGANVLTFGAGSRLTVL.

The chain combines TRBV4-3 with TRBJ1-4, with D perhaps TRBD1 (5 bases). The V end was cut by 4 bases, the J end by 2 bases, with 14 bases between. This CDR3 is 16 amino acids long. Germline V gene data show CDR1 as LGHNA and CDR2 as YSLEER. The CDR3 nucleotides read TGCGCCAGCAGCCGGGGAGGGGCGGCGACTAATGAAAAACTGTTTTTT. Protein: CASSRGGAATNEKLFF.

The CDR3 DNA is TGTGCCACCAGCAGATCCGCAGGGGATGGGTATGAAAAACTGTTTTTT. Amino acid sequence: CATSRSAGDGYEKLFF. V is TRBV15 and J is TRBJ1-4; D might be TRBD1 (6 bases). The germline V gene encodes CDR1 LNHNV and CDR2 YYDKDF (reference sequence). CDR3 length equals 16 residues. V shed 2 bases and J shed 6 bases, with 16 bases lying between them.

The CDR3: CASSTQGSPLHF. CDR3 sequence (DNA): TGTGCCAGCAGCACACAGGGTTCGCCCCTCCACTTT. The V call is TRBV28, the J call TRBJ1-6; a possible D gene is TRBD1 (6 bases). V lost 6 bases and J 13 bases, leaving 13 bases between the germline ends. Germline assignment: CDR1 MDHEN and CDR2 SYDVKM. This CDR3 contains 12 residues.

The CDR3 nucleotides are TGCGCCAGCAGCCTGCCGGGACAGAATTCACCCCTCCACTTT. Protein product: CASSLPGQNSPLHF. This chain uses TRBV5-1 with TRBJ1-6; 7 positions match TRBD1. The ends lost 4 bases at V and 7 bases at J; junction bases unmatched: 5. The CDR3 covers 14 residues. From germline, CDR1 is SGHRS and CDR2 YFSETQ.

The V call is TRBV7-9, the J call TRBJ2-1, with 10 bases lining up with TRBD2. The CDR3 runs 16 residues. The V gene end was trimmed by 4 bases and the J gene end by 4 bases; junction bases not matched to a gene: 7. Germline assignment: CDR1 SEHNR and CDR2 FQNEAQ (reference sequence). CDR3 sequence (DNA): TGTGCCAGCAGCTCAATAGCGGGGGGCTCGTACAATGAGCAGTTCTTC. This sequence encodes CASSSIAGGSYNEQFF.

J is TRBJ1-5 and V is TRBV2; possibly TRBD1 for D (6 bases). Trimming pared 4 bases from V and 6 bases from J, leaving 16 bases between. CDR1 is SNHLY and CDR2 is FYNNEI in the germline V gene. The CDR3 is 15 amino acids. CDR3 bases: TGTGCCAGCAGTGGGGGACAAGCAAGGGCTCAGCCCCAGCATTTT. Its translation is CASSGGQARAQPQHF.

This chain links TRBV29-1 with TRBJ1-5; tentative D call: TRBD1 (5 bases). Trimming removed 6 bases from V and 9 bases from J, with 18 bases in between. Germline-derived CDR1 and CDR2 are SQVTM and ANQGSEA. The CDR3 runs to 13 residues. This CDR3 is CSVKQVPGGPQHF. The DNA of the CDR3 is TGCAGCGTCAAACAGGTCCCGGGCGGGCCCCAGCATTTT.

The V call is TRBV28, the J call TRBJ1-5; the match to TRBD1 covers 10 bases. This CDR3 has 15 amino acids. V was clipped by 5 bases and J by 6 bases; unmatched bases: 7. In germline, CDR1 is MDHEN, CDR2 SYDVKM. For the CDR3, the DNA is TGTGCCAGCAGTCGGGACAGGGGCACGGGTCAGCCCCAGCATTTT. As protein: CASSRDRGTGQPQHF.

CDR3 bases: TGTGCCAGCAGCCACGCTGGGAGACGGGGGAACACCGGGGAGCTGTTTTTT. As protein: CASSHAGRRGNTGELFF. The chain has TRBV3-1 (or the pseudogene TRBV3-2) and TRBJ2-2, with D perhaps TRBD2 (5 bases). CDR1 LGHDT and CDR2 YNNKEL come from the germline V gene (reference sequence). V was pared by 3 bases and J by 1 base, with 15 bases between. This CDR3 has 17 residues.

The chain combines TRBV30 with TRBJ1-1; 7 nucleotides align to TRBD1. The V segment lost 2 bases and the J segment 7 bases; nucleotides outside the gene matches: 13. The V gene's germline CDR1 is GTSNPN and CDR2 SVGIG (reference sequence). The CDR3 consists of 15 residues. CDR3 loop: CAWSTSGTEAFEAFF. CDR3 in DNA: TGTGCCTGGAGTACCTCCGGGACAGAGGCTTTTGAAGCTTTCTTT.

The V gene is TRBV4-1, the J gene TRBJ2-3, with 12 bases identical to TRBD2. CDR3 length: 16 residues. Germline lookup yields CDR1 MGHRA and CDR2 YSYEKL. Trimming removed 1 base from V and 7 bases from J; junction bases left unmatched: 6. DNA of the CDR3: TGCGCCAGCAGCCAAGGAACTAGCGGGGGGATCTATACGCAGTATTTT. Amino acids: CASSQGTSGGIYTQYF.

This rearrangement joins TRBV30 to TRBJ2-2; no clear D. Trimming took off 5 bases at V and 6 bases at J, with 13 bases between the two ends. This CDR3 spans 13 amino acids. Germline CDR1 GTSNPN, CDR2 SVGIG (reference sequence). The CDR3 nucleotides are TGTGCCTGGCTCCCGTTTATCCCCGGGGAGCTGTTTTTT. The encoded protein is CAWLPFIPGELFF.

The chain employs TRBV6-5 and TRBJ2-1; TRBD2 matches 8 bases. This CDR3 region has 15 residues. With V trimmed by 5 bases and J by 4 bases, 7 bases remained unmatched. Germline values: CDR1 MNHEY, CDR2 SVGAGI. The CDR3 region has the DNA TGTGCCAGCAGTCCCGGAGCGGGGGAGTACAATGAGCAGTTCTTC. Protein product: CASSPGAGEYNEQFF.